This TCR beta chain was sequenced during a study of blood T cells in healthy people across ages. This clonotype was counted ten times or more. CDR3 size: 17 residues. Germline loops: CDR1 LGHNA, CDR2 YSLEER. V gave up 2 bases and J gave up 1 base; unmatched junction bases: 8. Sample-barcoded 5' priming and a J-beta primer mix drove a second PCR of 7 to 11 cycles. In TCRdb, the 5' RACE reads were re-called with MiXCR into one record per CDR3 protein. The sample shows fewer than 950,000 distinct CDR3 sequences, roughly 35% of them seen only once. The receptor comes from a man between 18 and 29 years old in good health. Sequenced sample: blood. This rearrangement joins TRBV4-3 to TRBJ2-1; 7 bases are a match to TRBD1. The CDR3 DNA follows: TGCGCCAGCAGCCAAAGAGCGACAGGGATATCCTACAATGAGCAGTTCTTC. Translation: CASSQRATGISYNEQFF.